This TCR beta chain derives from a study of blood T cell repertoires in COVID-19. Overall study context: From T cells, B-cell-depleted T cells, or PBMCs came the material, which was cDNA or gDNA.

Original data processing: Using reference gene primer amplification, nucleated cell counts were estimated. Measured with immunoSEQ multiplex PCR; TCRdb has only the in-frame clones, and not every one. V, J and clone size reflect that table, while D and trimming were determined from the DNA. The table includes about 280,000 clones, 89% detected once. Trimming left V 1 base short and J 2 bases short, with 14 bases between. From germline, CDR1 is LNHDA and CDR2 SQIVND (reference sequence). CDR3 length: 16 residues. The sequenced sample was peripheral blood. The chain joins TRBV19 to TRBJ2-5, with D hard to call. This clonotype was obtained from a middle-aged woman who had recovered from COVID-19. The CDR3 reads CASSIVPASSQETQYF. The CDR3 DNA is TGTGCCAGTAGTATAGTGCCGGCTAGTTCTCAAGAGACCCAGTACTTC. The full variable domain, its missing parts supplied by reference TRBV19 and TRBJ2-5, is DGGITQSPKYLFRKEGQNVTLSCEQNLNHDAMYWYRQDPGQGLRLIYYSQIVNDFQKGDIAEGYSVSREKKESFPLTVTSAQKNPTAFYLCASSIVPASSQETQYFGPGTRLLVL.